These 12 T cell receptor beta chains were sequenced from one sample in a study of T-cell reconstitution after alpha-beta-depleted transplantation in children. Unique molecular identifiers were incorporated when the TCRbeta library was constructed. MiXCR was run by TCRdb on the PCR reads, yielding one entry per CDR3 protein. The sample lists hundreds of thousands of distinct CDR3 sequences; 12% were seen once. Here the sequenced sample was PBMCs from the stem cell graft donor, taken from the stem cell graft. These receptors originate from a human donor who donated a stem cell graft to a child with combined immunodeficiency.

A few counts support this clonotype. The chain has TRBV12-3 or TRBV12-4 and TRBJ2-2, with D tentatively TRBD1 (6 bases). The CDR3 is 16 amino acids. V was trimmed by 8 bases and J by 5 bases, leaving 21 bases between them. This CDR3 is CASVWDGIRGTGELFF. Written as DNA, the CDR3 is TGTGCCAGCGTCTGGGATGGGATTAGGGGGACCGGGGAGCTGTTTTTT.

In this sample, this clonotype turned up a few times. The rearrangement joins TRBV27 to TRBJ2-1; 11 nucleotides align to TRBD1. Trimming at V came to 3 bases and at J to 0 bases, leaving 10 bases not matched to a gene. The germline V gene has CDR1 MNHEY and CDR2 SMNVEV (reference sequence). The CDR3 is 19 amino acids. CDR3: CASSFGQGAPLSSYNEQFF. Here the CDR3 DNA reads TGTGCCAGCAGTTTCGGACAGGGGGCCCCCCTGAGCTCCTACAATGAGCAGTTCTTC.

The chain employs TRBV6-1 and TRBJ2-5; 7 bases map to TRBD2. Unmatched junction bases numbered 9, after V lost 0 bases and J lost 5 bases. Per the germline V gene, CDR1 is MNHNS and CDR2 is SASEGT. The CDR3 is made up of 16 amino acids. CDR3 sequence (DNA): TGTGCCAGCAGTGAAGCTTGGGAGCGGGGCCGGGAGACCCAGTACTTC. Its translation is CASSEAWERGRETQYF.

This clonotype was found many times. The chain employs TRBV9 and TRBJ1-1; no clear D gene. From germline, CDR1 is SGDLS and CDR2 YYNGEE. Between the trimmed V and J ends, which lost 4 bases and 3 bases, there was a span of 10 bases. The CDR3 runs to 13 residues. CDR3 amino acids: CASSPRSYTEAFF. The CDR3 DNA sequence: TGTGCCAGCAGCCCCCGGAGCTACACTGAAGCTTTCTTT.

This clonotype was counted a few times. The rearrangement uses TRBV7-9 and TRBJ1-2; D perhaps matches TRBD1 (5 bases). Per germline, CDR1 SEHNR and CDR2 FQNEAQ (reference sequence). This CDR3 is built from 17 residues. The V end lost 2 bases, the J end lost 4 bases, and 20 bases lay between the germline ends. DNA for the CDR3: TGTGCCAGCAGCTTATTTGGCTTTGGCAGGGAGGCCTATGGCTACACCTTC. Translation: CASSLFGFGREAYGYTF.

The chain is built from TRBV12-3 or TRBV12-4 and TRBJ1-5; D call uncertain. The CDR3 is 14 amino acids. Trimming stripped 6 bases from V and 3 bases from J, with 12 bases between. The DNA of the CDR3 is TGTGCCAGCAGCCGCGACATATTCAATCAGCCCCAGCATTTT. Its translation: CASSRDIFNQPQHF.

Only a few counts were recorded for this clonotype. The V call is TRBV6-2 or TRBV6-3, the J call TRBJ2-7; the D is unclear. Deletions cut 5 bases from V and 0 bases from J, with 11 bases between. Germline V lookup: CDR1 MNHEY, CDR2 SVGEGT. This CDR3 is built from 14 residues. The CDR3 nucleotides read TGTGCCAGCAGTCAAGGGCGGAGCTCCTACGAGCAGTACTTC. Encoded protein: CASSQGRSSYEQYF.

V usage is TRBV7-8 and J usage is TRBJ2-3; D is undetermined. CDR3 length: 12 residues. V was clipped by 8 bases and J by 4 bases, with 10 bases between them. Germline V CDR1 and CDR2: SGHVS, FQNEAQ. The CDR3: CASSMSADTQYF. The CDR3 DNA reads as TGTGCCAGCTCCATGTCGGCAGATACGCAGTATTTT.

There are a few counts of this clonotype. The chain combines TRBV6-5 with TRBJ2-1, with TRBD2 matching over 8 bases. The CDR3 has 15 residues. V shed 5 bases and J 7 bases; nucleotides not matched to a gene: 10. Germline V gene data show CDR1 as MNHEY and CDR2 as SVGAGI. In DNA form, the CDR3 reads TGTGCCAGCAGTATACTAGCGGAGGTCAGGAATGAGCAGTTCTTC. Translated: CASSILAEVRNEQFF.

This clonotype turned up a few times. The V gene is TRBV20-1, the J gene TRBJ2-1, with 11 bases lining up with TRBD2. V gave up 0 bases and J gave up 4 bases; unmatched junction bases: 5. Germline V gene sequence: CDR1 DFQATT, CDR2 SNEGSKA (reference sequence). This CDR3 region has 16 residues. The CDR3: CSARDGTSGFYNEQFF. CDR3 DNA: TGCAGTGCTAGAGATGGGACTAGCGGATTTTACAATGAGCAGTTCTTC.

A few counts support this clonotype. The V gene is TRBV20-1, the J gene TRBJ1-1; D is undetermined. CDR3 length: 13 residues. Trimming removed 3 bases at V and 4 bases at J, with 12 bases between. Germline CDR1 reads DFQATT; CDR2 reads SNEGSKA (reference sequence). CDR3 in amino acids: CSAREGKITEAFF. The CDR3 DNA follows: TGCAGTGCTAGGGAGGGCAAAATCACTGAAGCTTTCTTT.

This clonotype was found many times. The rearrangement joins TRBV20-1 to TRBJ1-2; a weak D match, TRBD1 (6 bases). CDR3 length: 16 amino acids. V was clipped by 6 bases and J by 4 bases, with 24 bases between them. Germline V gene sequence: CDR1 DFQATT, CDR2 SNEGSKA (reference sequence). The CDR3 nucleotides are TGCAGTGCGAGAAGGGTGTCGGGGGGGCGTAGCTATGGCTACACCTTC. It translates to CSARRVSGGRSYGYTF.